Listed below are T cell receptor beta chains from one sample, sequenced in a study of blood T cell repertoires in COVID-19. Clones were sequenced by immunoSEQ multiplex PCR, and TCRdb holds only the in-frame ones, with some missing. This table has about 180,000 clones, roughly 80% appearing once. Sequenced: peripheral blood. The receptor source for this set is a human donor in a cohort sampled during active COVID-19. Each CDR3 is given with its conserved first and last residue. D genes are given only for firm matches. Clone size is given for some rows only: seen once, a few or many times, or a class if the clone is expanded.

j_gene	abundance	d_gene	v_gene	CDR3nt	CDR3aa
TRBJ1-4	-	-	TRBV11-1	TGTGCCAGCAGCTTTGGAGGGGAAAAACTGTTTTTT	CASSFGGEKLFF
TRBJ1-2	-	-	TRBV28	TGTGCCAGCGGAGATGGGAGGGCCTATGGCTACACCTTC	CASGDGRAYGYTF
TRBJ1-2	-	-	TRBV10-2	TGCGCCAGCGCCAGGGATGACTATGGCTACACCTTC	CASARDDYGYTF
TRBJ2-7	-	TRBD2	TRBV4-1	TGCGCCAGCAGCCAAGATCTACTAGCGGCCTACGAGCAGTACTTC	CASSQDLLAAYEQYF
TRBJ1-5	-	-	TRBV7-3	TGTGCCAGCAGCCGGGAGCACAATCAGCCCCAGCATTTT	CASSREHNQPQHF
TRBJ2-1	few	TRBD2	TRBV28	TGTGCCAGCAGTAGTACACTAGCGGGGGCTCGGAATGAGCAGTTCTTC	CASSSTLAGARNEQFF
TRBJ1-5	once	-	TRBV7-2	TGTGCCAGCACTATAACCCCCATTAGCAATCAGCCCCAGCATTTT	CASTITPISNQPQHF
TRBJ1-5	few	TRBD1	TRBV6-1	TGTGCCAGCAGTGAAGTACAGGGGAATCAGCCCCAGCATTTT	CASSEVQGNQPQHF
TRBJ1-1	-	-	TRBV25-1	TGTGCCAGCAGTGAGACGATGGGCTTCGCGAACACTGAAGCTTTCTTT	CASSETMGFANTEAFF
TRBJ2-7	-	-	TRBV10-1	TGCGCCAGCAGTGAAACAGGAGACTACGAGCAGTACTTC	CASSETGDYEQYF
TRBJ1-6	few	-	TRBV5-1	TGCGCCAGCAGCTTGGGAGGGTTTAATTCACCCCTCCACTTT	CASSLGGFNSPLHF
TRBJ1-6	-	-	TRBV28	TGTGCCAGCAGTCCTTGGGGCCCCTATAATTCACCCCTCCACTTT	CASSPWGPYNSPLHF
TRBJ1-3	-	-	TRBV14	TGTGCCAGCAGTCGACCCCAGGGAGGCAGTGGAAACACCATATATTTT	CASSRPQGGSGNTIYF
TRBJ1-3	few	-	TRBV19	TGTGCCAGTAGTATAGGAACATACTCTGGAAACACCATATATTTT	CASSIGTYSGNTIYF
TRBJ2-1	-	-	TRBV29-1	TGCAGCCCCACAGGACCGGACACAGGACGAGGCCGGGAGCAGTTCTTC	CSPTGPDTGRGREQFF
TRBJ2-7	-	TRBD1	TRBV15	TGTGCCACCCGGGACAGGGAGGGCTACGAGCAGTACTTC	CATRDREGYEQYF
TRBJ2-3	-	-	TRBV12-5	TGTGCTAGTGGTTTGGGGAGGCGAAGCGGGACAGATACGCAGTATTTT	CASGLGRRSGTDTQYF
TRBJ2-3	few	-	TRBV7-9	TGTGCCAGCAGCTTAAGGGGCGGGGTAAGCACAGATACGCAGTATTTT	CASSLRGGVSTDTQYF
TRBJ1-2	-	-	TRBV29-1	TGCAGCCCCCGAAAAAAAGGGGGAGATGGCTACACCTTC	CSPRKKGGDGYTF
TRBJ2-3	-	TRBD2	TRBV14	TGTGCCAGCCCTTTGGGACTAGCGGGGATTAGCACAGATACGCAGTATTTT	CASPLGLAGISTDTQYF
TRBJ1-1	once	-	TRBV11-2	TGTGCCAGCAGTCTTTGGAGCGGCACTGAAGCTTTCTTT	CASSLWSGTEAFF
TRBJ2-7	few	TRBD2	TRBV2	TGTGCCAGCAGAGAACTAGCGGGAGGGCCTAGTACCTACGAGCAGTACTTC	CASRELAGGPSTYEQYF
TRBJ1-5	-	-	TRBV19	TGTGCCAGTAGGCCCCTCGGAGAAAGTCAGCCCCAGCATTTT	CASRPLGESQPQHF
TRBJ2-3	once	TRBD2	TRBV7-3	TGTGCCAGCAGCTCCGTGGGCGCGGGAGGGCCAGTCAGAACAGATACGCAGTATTTT	CASSSVGAGGPVRTDTQYF
TRBJ1-1	-	TRBD1	TRBV10-1	TGCGCCAGCAGTCCGGGACAGGGGAGCACTGAAGCTTTCTTT	CASSPGQGSTEAFF
TRBJ1-5	few	-	TRBV19	TGTGCCAGTAGTATTACAATGGGCGGCAATCAGCCCCAGCATTTT	CASSITMGGNQPQHF